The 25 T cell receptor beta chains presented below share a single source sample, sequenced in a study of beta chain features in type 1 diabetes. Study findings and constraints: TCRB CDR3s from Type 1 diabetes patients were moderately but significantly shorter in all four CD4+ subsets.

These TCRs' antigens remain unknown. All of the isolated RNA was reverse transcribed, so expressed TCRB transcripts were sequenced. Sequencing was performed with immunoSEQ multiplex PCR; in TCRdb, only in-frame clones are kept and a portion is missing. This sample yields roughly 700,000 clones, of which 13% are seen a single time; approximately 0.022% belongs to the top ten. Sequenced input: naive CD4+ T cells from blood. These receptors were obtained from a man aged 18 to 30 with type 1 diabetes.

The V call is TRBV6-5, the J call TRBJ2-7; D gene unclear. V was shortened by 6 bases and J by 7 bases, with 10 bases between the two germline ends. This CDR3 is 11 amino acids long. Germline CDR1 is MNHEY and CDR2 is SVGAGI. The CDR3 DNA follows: TGTGCCAGCAGCTCACCGCGGGAGCAGTACTTC. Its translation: CASSSPREQYF.

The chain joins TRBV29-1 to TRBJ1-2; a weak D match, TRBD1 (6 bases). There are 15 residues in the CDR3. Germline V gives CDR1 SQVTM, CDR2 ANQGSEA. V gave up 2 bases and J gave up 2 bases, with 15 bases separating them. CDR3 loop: CSVELRTGLNYGYTF. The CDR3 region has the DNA TGCAGCGTTGAATTGAGAACAGGGCTAAACTATGGCTACACCTTC.

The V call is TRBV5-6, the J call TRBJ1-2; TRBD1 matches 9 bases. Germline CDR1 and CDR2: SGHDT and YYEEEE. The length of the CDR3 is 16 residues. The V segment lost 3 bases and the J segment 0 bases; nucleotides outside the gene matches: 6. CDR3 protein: CASSSGQGKANYGYTF. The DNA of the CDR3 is TGTGCCAGCAGCTCGGGACAGGGAAAAGCTAACTATGGCTACACCTTC.

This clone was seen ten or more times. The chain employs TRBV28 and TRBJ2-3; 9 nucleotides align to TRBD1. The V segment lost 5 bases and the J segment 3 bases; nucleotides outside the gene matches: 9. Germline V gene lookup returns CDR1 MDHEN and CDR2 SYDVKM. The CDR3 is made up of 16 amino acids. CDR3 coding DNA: TGTGCCAGCAGTCTACTGGACAGGGGTATTACAGATACGCAGTATTTT. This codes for CASSLLDRGITDTQYF.

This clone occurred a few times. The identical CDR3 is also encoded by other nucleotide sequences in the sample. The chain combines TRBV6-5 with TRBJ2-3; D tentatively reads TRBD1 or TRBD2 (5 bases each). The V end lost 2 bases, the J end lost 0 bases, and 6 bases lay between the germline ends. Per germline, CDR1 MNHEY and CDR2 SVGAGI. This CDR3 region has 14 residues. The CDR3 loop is CASSYGGSTDTQYF. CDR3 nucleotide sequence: TGTGCCAGCAGTTACGGGGGTAGCACAGATACGCAGTATTTT.

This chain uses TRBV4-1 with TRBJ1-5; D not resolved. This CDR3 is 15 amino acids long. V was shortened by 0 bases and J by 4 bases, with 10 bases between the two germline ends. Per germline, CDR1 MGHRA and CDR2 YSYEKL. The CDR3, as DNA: TGCGCCAGCAGCCAAGATCGGACGGCGAATCAGCCCCAGCATTTT. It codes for CASSQDRTANQPQHF.

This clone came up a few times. The CDR3 DNA is TGTGCCTGGAGTGTAACCGCCGAGAATCAGCCCCAGCATTTT. Protein: CAWSVTAENQPQHF. The V gene is TRBV30, the J gene TRBJ1-5; no clear D gene. The V end lost 0 bases, the J end lost 4 bases, and 10 bases lay between the germline ends. The CDR3 covers 14 residues. Germline assignment: CDR1 GTSNPN and CDR2 SVGIG (reference sequence). The full variable domain, its missing parts supplied by reference TRBV30 and TRBJ1-5, is SQTIHQWPATLVQPVGSPLSLECTVEGTSNPNLYWYRQAAGRGLQLLFYSVGIGQISSEVPQNLSASRPQDRQFILSSKKLLLSDSGFYLCAWSVTAENQPQHFGDGTRLSIL.

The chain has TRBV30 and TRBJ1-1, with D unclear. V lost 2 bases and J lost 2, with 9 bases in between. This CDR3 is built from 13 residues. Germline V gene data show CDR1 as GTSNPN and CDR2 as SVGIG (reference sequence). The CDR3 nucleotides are TGTGCCTGGAGTAAGGTCGTTAACACTGAAGCTTTCTTT. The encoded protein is CAWSKVVNTEAFF.

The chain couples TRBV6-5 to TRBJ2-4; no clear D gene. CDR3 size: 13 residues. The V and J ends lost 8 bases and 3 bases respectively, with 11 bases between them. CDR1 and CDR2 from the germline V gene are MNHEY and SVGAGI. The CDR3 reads CASSRMGKNIQYF. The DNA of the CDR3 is TGTGCCAGCTCGAGAATGGGCAAAAACATTCAGTACTTC.

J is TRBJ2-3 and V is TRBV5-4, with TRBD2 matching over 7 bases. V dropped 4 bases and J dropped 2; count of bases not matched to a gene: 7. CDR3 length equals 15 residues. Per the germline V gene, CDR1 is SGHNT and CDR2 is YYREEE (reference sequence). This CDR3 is CASSEAGTNTDTQYF. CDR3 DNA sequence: TGTGCCAGCAGCGAGGCCGGGACTAACACAGATACGCAGTATTTT.

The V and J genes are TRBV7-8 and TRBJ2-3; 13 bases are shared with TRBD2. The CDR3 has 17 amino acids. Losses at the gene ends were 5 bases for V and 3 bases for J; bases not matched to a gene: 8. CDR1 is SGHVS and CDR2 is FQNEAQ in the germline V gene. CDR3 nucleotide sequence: TGTGCCAGCAGCGTGCGACTAGCGGGGGGAGGGACAGATACGCAGTATTTT. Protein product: CASSVRLAGGGTDTQYF. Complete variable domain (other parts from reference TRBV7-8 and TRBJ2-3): GAGVSQSPRYKVAKRGQDVALRCDPISGHVSLFWYQQALGQGPEFLTYFQNEAQLDKSGLPSDRFFAERPEGSVSTLKIQRTQQEDSAVYLCASSVRLAGGGTDTQYFGPGTRLTVL.

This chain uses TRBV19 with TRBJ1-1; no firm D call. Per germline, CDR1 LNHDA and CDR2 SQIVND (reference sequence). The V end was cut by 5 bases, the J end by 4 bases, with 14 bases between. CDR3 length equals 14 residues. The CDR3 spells CASSSGPVGTEAFF. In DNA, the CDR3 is TGTGCCAGTAGTTCAGGACCTGTCGGCACTGAAGCTTTCTTT. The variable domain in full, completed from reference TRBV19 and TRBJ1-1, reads DGGITQSPKYLFRKEGQNVTLSCEQNLNHDAMYWYRQDPGQGLRLIYYSQIVNDFQKGDIAEGYSVSREKKESFPLTVTSAQKNPTAFYLCASSSGPVGTEAFFGQGTRLTVV.

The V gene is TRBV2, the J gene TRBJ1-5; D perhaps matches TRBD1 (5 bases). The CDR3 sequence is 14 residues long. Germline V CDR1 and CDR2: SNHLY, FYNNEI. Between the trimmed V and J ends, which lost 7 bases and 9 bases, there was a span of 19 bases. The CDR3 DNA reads TGTGCCAGCAATAGGGACCCTTCCCATGGGCCCCAGCATTTT. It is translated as CASNRDPSHGPQHF.

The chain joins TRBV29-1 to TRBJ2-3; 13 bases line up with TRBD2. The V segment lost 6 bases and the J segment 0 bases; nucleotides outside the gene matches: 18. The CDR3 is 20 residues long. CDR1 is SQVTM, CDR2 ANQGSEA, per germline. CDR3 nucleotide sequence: TGCAGCGTCGGGGACACCCCGGGACTAGCGGGGTGGTATAGCACAGATACGCAGTATTTT. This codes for CSVGDTPGLAGWYSTDTQYF.

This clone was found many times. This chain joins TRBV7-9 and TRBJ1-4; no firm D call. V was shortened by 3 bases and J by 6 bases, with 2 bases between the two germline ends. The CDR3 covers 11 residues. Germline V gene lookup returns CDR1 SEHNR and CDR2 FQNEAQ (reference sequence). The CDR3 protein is CASSLDEKLFF. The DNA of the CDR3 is TGTGCCAGCAGCTTGGATGAAAAACTGTTTTTT.

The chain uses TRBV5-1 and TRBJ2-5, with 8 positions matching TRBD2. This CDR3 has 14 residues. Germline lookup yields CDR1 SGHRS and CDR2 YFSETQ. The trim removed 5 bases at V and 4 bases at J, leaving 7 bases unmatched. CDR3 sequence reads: CASRQQTSVETQYF. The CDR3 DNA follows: TGCGCCAGCAGACAACAGACTAGCGTAGAGACCCAGTACTTC. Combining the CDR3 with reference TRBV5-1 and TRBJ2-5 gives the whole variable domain KAGVTQTPRYLIKTRGQQVTLSCSPISGHRSVSWYQQTPGQGLQFLFEYFSETQRNKGNFPGRFSGRQFSNSRSEMNVSTLELGDSALYLCASRQQTSVETQYFGPGTRLLVL.

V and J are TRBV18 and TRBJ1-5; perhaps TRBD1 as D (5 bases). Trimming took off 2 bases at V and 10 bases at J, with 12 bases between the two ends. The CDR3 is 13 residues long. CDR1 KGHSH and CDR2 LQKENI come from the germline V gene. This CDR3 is CASSPGREKPQHF. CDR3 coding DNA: TGTGCCAGCTCACCAGGCAGGGAAAAACCCCAGCATTTT.

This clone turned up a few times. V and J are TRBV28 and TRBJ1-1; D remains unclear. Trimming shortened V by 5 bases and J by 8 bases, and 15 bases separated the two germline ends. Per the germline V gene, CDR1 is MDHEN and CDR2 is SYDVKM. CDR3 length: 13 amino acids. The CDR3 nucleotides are TGTGCCAGCAGTCCCCATTCACAAGCAGAAGCTTTCTTT. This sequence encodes CASSPHSQAEAFF. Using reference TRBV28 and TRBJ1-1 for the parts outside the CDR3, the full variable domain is DVKVTQSSRYLVKRTGEKVFLECVQDMDHENMFWYRQDPGLGLRLIYFSYDVKMKEKGDIPEGYSVSREKKERFSLILESASTNQTSMYLCASSPHSQAEAFFGQGTRLTVV.

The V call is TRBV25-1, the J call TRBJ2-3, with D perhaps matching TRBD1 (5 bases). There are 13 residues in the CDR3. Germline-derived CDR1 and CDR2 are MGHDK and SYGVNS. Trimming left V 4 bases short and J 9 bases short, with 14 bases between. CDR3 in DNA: TGTGCCAGCAGTGCCCTAGGGGTCCTAACGCAGTATTTT. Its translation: CASSALGVLTQYF.

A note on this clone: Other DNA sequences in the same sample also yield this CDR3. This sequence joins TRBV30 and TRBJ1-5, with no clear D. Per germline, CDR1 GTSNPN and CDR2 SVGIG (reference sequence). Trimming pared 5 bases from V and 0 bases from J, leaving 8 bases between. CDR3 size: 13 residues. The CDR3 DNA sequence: TGTGCCTGGGGCCCTGATAGCAATCAGCCCCAGCATTTT. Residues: CAWGPDSNQPQHF.

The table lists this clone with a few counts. The CDR3 protein is CASSSGGASPGELFF. DNA of the CDR3: TGTGCCAGCAGTAGTGGAGGGGCTTCCCCCGGGGAGCTGTTTTTT. The V call is TRBV28, the J call TRBJ2-2; D perhaps matches TRBD2 (6 bases). The CDR3 length is 15 residues. Germline-derived CDR1 and CDR2 are MDHEN and SYDVKM. The V gene lost 5 bases and the J gene lost 6 bases, with 16 bases spanning the gap.

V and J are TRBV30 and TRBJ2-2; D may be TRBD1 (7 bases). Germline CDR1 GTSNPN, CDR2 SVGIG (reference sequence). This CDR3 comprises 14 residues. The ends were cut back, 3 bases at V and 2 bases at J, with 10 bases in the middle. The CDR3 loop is CAWSRGVNTGELFF. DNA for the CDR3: TGTGCCTGGAGCAGGGGGGTAAACACCGGGGAGCTGTTTTTT.

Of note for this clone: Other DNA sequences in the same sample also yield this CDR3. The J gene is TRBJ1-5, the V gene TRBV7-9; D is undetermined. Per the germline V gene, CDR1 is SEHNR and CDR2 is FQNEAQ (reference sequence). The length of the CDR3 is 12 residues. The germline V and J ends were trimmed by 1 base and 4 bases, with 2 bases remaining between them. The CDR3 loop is CASSLVNQPQHF. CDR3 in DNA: TGTGCCAGCAGCTTAGTGAATCAGCCCCAGCATTTT.

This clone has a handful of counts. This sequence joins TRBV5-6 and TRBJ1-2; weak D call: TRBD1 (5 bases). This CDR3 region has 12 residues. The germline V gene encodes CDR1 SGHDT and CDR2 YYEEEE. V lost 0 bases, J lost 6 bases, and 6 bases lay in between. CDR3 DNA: TGTGCCAGCAGCTTGGAAGGGGATGGCTACACCTTC. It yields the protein CASSLEGDGYTF.

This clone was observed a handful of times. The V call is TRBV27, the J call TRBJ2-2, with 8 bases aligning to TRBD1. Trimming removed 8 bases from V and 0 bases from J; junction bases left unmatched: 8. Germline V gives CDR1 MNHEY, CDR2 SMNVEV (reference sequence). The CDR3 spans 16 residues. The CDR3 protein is CASSIGTGSNTGELFF. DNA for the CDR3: TGTGCCAGCTCTATTGGGACAGGATCGAACACCGGGGAGCTGTTTTTT.